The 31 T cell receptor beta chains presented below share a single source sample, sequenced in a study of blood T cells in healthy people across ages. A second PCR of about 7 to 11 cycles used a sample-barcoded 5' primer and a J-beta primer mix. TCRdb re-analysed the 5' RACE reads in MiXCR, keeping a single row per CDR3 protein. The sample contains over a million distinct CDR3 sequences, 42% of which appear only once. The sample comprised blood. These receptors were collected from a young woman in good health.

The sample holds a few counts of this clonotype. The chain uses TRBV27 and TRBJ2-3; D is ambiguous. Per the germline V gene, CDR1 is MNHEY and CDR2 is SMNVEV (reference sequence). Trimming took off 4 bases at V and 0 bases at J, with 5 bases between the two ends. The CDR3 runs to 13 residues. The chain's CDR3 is CASSSISTDTQYF. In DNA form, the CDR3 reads TGTGCCAGCAGTTCAATTAGCACAGATACGCAGTATTTT.

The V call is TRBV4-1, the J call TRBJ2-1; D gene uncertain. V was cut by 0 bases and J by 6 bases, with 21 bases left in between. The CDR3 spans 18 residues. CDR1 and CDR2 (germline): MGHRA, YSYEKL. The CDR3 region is CASSQDFAQSSIGNEQFF. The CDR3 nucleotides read TGCGCCAGCAGCCAAGATTTTGCCCAAAGCTCGATTGGCAATGAGCAGTTCTTC.

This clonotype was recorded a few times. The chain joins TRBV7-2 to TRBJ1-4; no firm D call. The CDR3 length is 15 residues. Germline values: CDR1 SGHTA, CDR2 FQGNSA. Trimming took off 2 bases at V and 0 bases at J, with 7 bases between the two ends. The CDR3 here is CASSLTRATNEKLFF. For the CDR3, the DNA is TGTGCCAGCAGCTTAACCCGGGCAACTAATGAAAAACTGTTTTTT.

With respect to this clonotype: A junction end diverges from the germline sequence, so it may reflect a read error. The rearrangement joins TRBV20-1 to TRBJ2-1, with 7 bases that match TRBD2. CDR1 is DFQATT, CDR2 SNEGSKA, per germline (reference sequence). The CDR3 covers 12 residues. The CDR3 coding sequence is TGCAGGGCTAGGCTAGCGGTGAATGAGCAGTTCTTC. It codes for CRARLAVNEQFF.

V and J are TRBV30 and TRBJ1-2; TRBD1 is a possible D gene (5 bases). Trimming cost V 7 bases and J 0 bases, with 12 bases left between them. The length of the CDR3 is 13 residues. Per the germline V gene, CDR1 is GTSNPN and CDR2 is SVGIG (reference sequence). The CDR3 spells CAYMTESNYGYTF. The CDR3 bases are TGTGCCTATATGACAGAATCTAACTATGGCTACACCTTC.

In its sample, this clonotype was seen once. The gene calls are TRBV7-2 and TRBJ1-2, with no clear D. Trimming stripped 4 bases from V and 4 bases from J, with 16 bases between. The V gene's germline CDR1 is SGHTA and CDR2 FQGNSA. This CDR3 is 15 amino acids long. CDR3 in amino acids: CASSSPGVGGYGYTF. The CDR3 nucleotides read TGTGCCAGCAGCTCCCCTGGCGTGGGAGGCTATGGCTACACCTTC.

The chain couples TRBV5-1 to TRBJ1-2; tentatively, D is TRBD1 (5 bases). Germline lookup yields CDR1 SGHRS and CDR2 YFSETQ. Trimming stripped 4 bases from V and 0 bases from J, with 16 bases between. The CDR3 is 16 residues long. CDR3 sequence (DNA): TGCGCCAGCAGCGGAGGGGCCCTCCCAGCTAACTATGGCTACACCTTC. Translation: CASSGGALPANYGYTF.

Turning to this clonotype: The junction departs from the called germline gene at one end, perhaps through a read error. The CDR3 nucleotides read TGTGCCAGCCGTGATAGCGGGAGACGGACAGATACGCAGTATTTT. Translating it yields CASRDSGRRTDTQYF. The chain combines TRBV6-1 with TRBJ2-3; 9 bases are a match to TRBD2. The CDR3 consists of 15 residues. Germline assignment: CDR1 MNHNS and CDR2 SASEGT.

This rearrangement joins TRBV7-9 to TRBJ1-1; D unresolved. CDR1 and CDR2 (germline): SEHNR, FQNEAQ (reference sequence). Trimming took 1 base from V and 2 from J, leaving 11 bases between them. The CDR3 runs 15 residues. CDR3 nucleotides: TGTGCCAGCAGCTTAGTACCGAACCGAAACACTGAAGCTTTCTTT. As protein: CASSLVPNRNTEAFF. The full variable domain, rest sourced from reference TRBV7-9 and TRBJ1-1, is DTGVSQNPRHKITKRGQNVTFRCDPISEHNRLYWYRQTLGQGPEFLTYFQNEAQLEKSRLLSDRFSAERPKGSFSTLEIQRTEQGDSAMYLCASSLVPNRNTEAFFGQGTRLTVV.

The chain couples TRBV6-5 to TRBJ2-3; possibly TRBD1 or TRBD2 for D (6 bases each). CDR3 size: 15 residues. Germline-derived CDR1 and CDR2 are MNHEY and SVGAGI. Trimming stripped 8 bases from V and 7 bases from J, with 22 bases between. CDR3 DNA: TGTGCCAGCCAACGGGGGCGGGCCGGTCGGCATACGCAGTATTTT. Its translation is CASQRGRAGRHTQYF.

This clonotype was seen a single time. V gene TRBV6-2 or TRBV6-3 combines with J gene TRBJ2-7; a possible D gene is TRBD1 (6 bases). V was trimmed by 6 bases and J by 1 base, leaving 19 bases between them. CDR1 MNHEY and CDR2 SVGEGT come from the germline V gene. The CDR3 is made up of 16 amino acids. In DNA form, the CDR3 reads TGTGCCAGCAGCCCGAACTGGGGACACTTATCCTACGAGCAGTACTTC. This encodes CASSPNWGHLSYEQYF.

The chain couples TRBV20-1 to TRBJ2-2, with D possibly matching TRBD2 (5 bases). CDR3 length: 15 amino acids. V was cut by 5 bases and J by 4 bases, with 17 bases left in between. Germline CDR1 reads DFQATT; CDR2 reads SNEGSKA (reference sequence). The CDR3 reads CSAYKPRDLTGELFF. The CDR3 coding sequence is TGCAGTGCTTACAAGCCCCGGGATCTCACCGGGGAGCTGTTTTTT.

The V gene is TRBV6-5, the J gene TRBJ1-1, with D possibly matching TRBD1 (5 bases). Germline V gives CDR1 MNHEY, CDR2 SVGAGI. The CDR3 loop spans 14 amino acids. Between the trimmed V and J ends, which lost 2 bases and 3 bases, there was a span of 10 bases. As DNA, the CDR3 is TGTGCCAGCAGTTACAGAGGGGTCGACACTGAAGCTTTCTTT. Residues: CASSYRGVDTEAFF.

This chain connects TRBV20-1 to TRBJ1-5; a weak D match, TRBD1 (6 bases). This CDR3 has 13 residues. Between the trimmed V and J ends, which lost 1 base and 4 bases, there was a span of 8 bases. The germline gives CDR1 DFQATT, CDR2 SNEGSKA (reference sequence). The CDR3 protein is CSARGGHNQPQHF. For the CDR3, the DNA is TGCAGTGCTAGAGGGGGGCATAATCAGCCCCAGCATTTT.

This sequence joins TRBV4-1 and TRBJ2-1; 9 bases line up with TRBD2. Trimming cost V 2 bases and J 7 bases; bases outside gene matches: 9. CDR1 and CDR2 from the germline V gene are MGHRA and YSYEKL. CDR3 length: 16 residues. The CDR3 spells CASSQRIAGAENEQFF. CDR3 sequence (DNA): TGCGCCAGCAGCCAACGAATAGCGGGGGCTGAGAATGAGCAGTTCTTC.

The CDR3 loop reads CASSTRGLQESSYNEQFF. As DNA, the CDR3 is TGTGCCAGCAGCACGAGGGGATTACAGGAAAGCTCCTACAATGAGCAGTTCTTC. V and J are TRBV7-2 and TRBJ2-1; D tentatively fits TRBD1 or TRBD2 (5 bases each). Germline lookup yields CDR1 SGHTA and CDR2 FQGNSA. This CDR3 contains 18 residues. V lost 5 bases and J 0 bases, leaving 20 bases between the germline ends.

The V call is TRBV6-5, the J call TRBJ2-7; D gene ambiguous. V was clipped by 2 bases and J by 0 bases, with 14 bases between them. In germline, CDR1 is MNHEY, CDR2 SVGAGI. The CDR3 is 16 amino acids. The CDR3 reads CASSYGQDLSSYEQYF. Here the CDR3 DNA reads TGTGCCAGCAGTTACGGCCAGGACCTTAGCTCCTACGAGCAGTACTTC.

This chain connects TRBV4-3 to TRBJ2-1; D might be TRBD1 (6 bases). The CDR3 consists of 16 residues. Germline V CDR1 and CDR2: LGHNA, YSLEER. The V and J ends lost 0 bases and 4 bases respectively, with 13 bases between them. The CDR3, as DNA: TGCGCCAGCAGCCAAGATCTTGGGGGCAGGTACAATGAGCAGTTCTTC. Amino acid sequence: CASSQDLGGRYNEQFF.

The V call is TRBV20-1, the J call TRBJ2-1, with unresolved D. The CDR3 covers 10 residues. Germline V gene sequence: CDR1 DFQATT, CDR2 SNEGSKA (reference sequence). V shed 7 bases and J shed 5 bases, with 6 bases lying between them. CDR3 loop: CSGRNNEQFF. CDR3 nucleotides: TGCAGTGGTCGGAACAATGAGCAGTTCTTC.

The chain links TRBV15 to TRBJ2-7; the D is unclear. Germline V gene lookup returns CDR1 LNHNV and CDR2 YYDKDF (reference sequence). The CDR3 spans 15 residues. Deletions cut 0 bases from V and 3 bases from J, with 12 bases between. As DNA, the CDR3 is TGTGCCACCAGCAGAGACAGCCAGACGAACTACGAGCAGTACTTC. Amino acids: CATSRDSQTNYEQYF.

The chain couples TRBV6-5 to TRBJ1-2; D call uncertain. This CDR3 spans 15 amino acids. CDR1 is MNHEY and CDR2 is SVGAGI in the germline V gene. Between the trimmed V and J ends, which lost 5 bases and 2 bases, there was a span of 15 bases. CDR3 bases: TGTGCCAGCAGTACCCTGGGGAGGGAGAACTATGGCTACACCTTC. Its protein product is CASSTLGRENYGYTF.

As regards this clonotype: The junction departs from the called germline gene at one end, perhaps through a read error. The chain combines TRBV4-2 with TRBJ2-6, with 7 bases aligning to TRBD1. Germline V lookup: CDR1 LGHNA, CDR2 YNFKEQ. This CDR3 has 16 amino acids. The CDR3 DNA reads TGTGCCAGCAGCCAAGACAGGGGGTCTGGGGTCAACGTCCTGACTTTC. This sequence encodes CASSQDRGSGVNVLTF.

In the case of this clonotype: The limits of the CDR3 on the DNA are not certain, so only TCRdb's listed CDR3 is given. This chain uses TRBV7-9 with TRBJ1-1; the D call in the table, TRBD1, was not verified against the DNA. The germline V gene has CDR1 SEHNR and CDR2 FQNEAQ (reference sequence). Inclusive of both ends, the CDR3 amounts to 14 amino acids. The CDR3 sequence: CASSPSGRDTEAFF.

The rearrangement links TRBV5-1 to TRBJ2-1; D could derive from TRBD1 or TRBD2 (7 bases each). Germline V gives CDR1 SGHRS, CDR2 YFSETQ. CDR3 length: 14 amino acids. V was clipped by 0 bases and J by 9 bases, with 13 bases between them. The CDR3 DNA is TGCGCCAGCAGCTTGGCAGGGGGGGATGGTGAGCAGTTCTTC. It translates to CASSLAGGDGEQFF.

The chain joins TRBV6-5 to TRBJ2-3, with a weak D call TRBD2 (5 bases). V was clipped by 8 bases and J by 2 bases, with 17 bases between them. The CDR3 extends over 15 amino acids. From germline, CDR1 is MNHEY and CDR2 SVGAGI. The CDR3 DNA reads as TGTGCCAGCTCGTTTAGCGAGGAAAACACAGATACGCAGTATTTT. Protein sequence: CASSFSEENTDTQYF.

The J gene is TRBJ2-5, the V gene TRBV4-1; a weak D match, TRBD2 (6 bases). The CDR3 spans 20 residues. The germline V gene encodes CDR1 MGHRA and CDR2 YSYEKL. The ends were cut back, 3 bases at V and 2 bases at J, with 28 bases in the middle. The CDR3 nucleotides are TGCGCCAGCAGCCACTTTCGGGTGAGCGGGCCGAATCACTTTCAAGAGACCCAGTACTTC. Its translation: CASSHFRVSGPNHFQETQYF.

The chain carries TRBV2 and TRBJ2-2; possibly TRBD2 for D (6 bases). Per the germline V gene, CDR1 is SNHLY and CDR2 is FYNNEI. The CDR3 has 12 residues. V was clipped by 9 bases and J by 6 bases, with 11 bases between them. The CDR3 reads CASRPGAGELFF. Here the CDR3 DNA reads TGTGCCAGTAGGCCGGGGGCCGGGGAGCTGTTTTTT.

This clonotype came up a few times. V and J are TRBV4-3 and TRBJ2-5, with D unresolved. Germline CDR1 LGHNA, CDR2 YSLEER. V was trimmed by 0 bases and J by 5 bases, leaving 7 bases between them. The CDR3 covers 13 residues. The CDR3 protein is CASSQDRFETQYF. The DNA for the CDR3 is TGCGCCAGCAGCCAAGATAGGTTCGAGACCCAGTACTTC.

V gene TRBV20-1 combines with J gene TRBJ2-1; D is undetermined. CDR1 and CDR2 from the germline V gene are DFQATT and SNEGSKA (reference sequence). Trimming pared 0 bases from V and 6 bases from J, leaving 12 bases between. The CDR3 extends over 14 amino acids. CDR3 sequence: CSARDSLGLNEQFF. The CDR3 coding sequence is TGCAGTGCTAGAGATAGCCTCGGGCTCAATGAGCAGTTCTTC.

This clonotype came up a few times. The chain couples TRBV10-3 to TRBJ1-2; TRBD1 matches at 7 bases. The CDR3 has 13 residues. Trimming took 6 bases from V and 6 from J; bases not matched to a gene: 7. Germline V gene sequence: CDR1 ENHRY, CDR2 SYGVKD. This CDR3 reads CAISIGGIDGYTF. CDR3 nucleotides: TGTGCCATCAGCATAGGGGGCATAGATGGCTACACCTTC.

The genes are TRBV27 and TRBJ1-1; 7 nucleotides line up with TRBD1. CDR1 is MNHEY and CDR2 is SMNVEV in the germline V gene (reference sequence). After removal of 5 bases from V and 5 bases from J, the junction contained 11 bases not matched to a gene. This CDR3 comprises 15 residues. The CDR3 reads CASSALQGRGTEAFF. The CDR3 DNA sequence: TGTGCCAGCAGTGCCTTACAGGGGAGAGGGACTGAAGCTTTCTTT.